This entry is about one TCR beta chain. What it binds is unknown. With 60 Vbeta and 13 Jbeta primers, the PCR was carried out. Profiled with immunoSEQ multiplex PCR; TCRdb holds only in-frame clones, not every one. The sample includes about 120,000 clones, 65% to 90% of them seen just once. This sample stems from a study of cytomegalovirus exposure and HLA in healthy donors. Points from the study as a whole: In vitro data verified a few CMV-associated chains as specific for CMV antigens.

The V and J ends lost 3 bases and 4 bases respectively, with 16 bases between them. CDR3 length equals 16 residues. The V gene's germline CDR1 is LNHDA and CDR2 SQIVND (reference sequence). The sequenced sample consisted of PBMCs. The chain couples TRBV19 to TRBJ1-5, with D tentatively TRBD1 (6 bases). The origin of this receptor is a woman aged 40 to 55 in good health and CMV-seronegative. The CDR3 DNA sequence: TGTGCCAGTAGTATTTATTTCGGGACAAAGAATCAGCCCCAGCATTTT. Its protein is CASSIYFGTKNQPQHF.